This entry lists 26 T cell receptor beta chains sequenced from one sample in a study of blood T cell repertoires in COVID-19. Method: immunoSEQ multiplex PCR; TCRdb's copy keeps in-frame clones and lacks some. The sample contains around 240,000 clones, roughly nine tenths of which appear only once. The material sequenced was PBMCs or T cells enriched from blood (not recorded which). The receptors shown here come from a human donor in a cohort exposed to, infected with or recovered from COVID-19 (not recorded which). The donor label of this sample is uncertain.

Here the CDR3 reads CASSPTSTGNNSPLHF. In DNA form, the CDR3 reads TGTGCCAGCAGCCCAACCTCGACAGGAAATAATTCACCCCTCCACTTT. The rearrangement joins TRBV7-8 to TRBJ1-6, with a weak D call TRBD1 (6 bases). Trimming left V 5 bases short and J 5 bases short, with 16 bases between. Germline loops: CDR1 SGHVS, CDR2 FQNEAQ. This CDR3 is 16 amino acids long.

The J gene is TRBJ2-7, the V gene TRBV5-1; D ambiguous. Germline-derived CDR1 and CDR2 are SGHRS and YFSETQ. V was shortened by 0 bases and J by 3 bases, with 13 bases between the two germline ends. The CDR3 has 15 residues. Written as DNA, the CDR3 is TGCGCCAGCAGCTTGGAGTCAGGCATGATCTACGAGCAGTACTTC. This sequence encodes CASSLESGMIYEQYF.

This chain links TRBV24-1 with TRBJ1-1; the match to TRBD1 covers 7 bases. The junction had 3 bases not matched to a gene; V was cut back by 5 bases and J by 1 base. The CDR3 runs 14 residues. Germline CDR1 and CDR2: KGHDR and SFDVKD. Here the CDR3 DNA reads TGTGCCACCAGTGGAGGGACAGCGAACACTGAAGCTTTCTTT. Residues: CATSGGTANTEAFF.

This clone was observed a handful of times. The chain has TRBV18 and TRBJ2-5, with 12 bases that match TRBD2. The J segment lost 7 bases and the V segment lost 3 bases, leaving 3 bases of the junction unmatched. CDR3 size: 14 residues. Germline-derived CDR1 and CDR2 are KGHSH and LQKENI. CDR3 bases: TGTGCCAGCTCACCGGGGGGACTAGCGGGGACCCAGTACTTC. Encoded protein: CASSPGGLAGTQYF.

The chain recombines TRBV30 with TRBJ1-6; TRBD1 aligns across 7 bases. Germline-derived CDR1 and CDR2 are GTSNPN and SVGIG (reference sequence). There are 15 residues in the CDR3. The junction had 11 bases not matched to a gene; V was cut back by 5 bases and J by 7 bases. The CDR3 is CAWSPDRPRNSPLHF. For the CDR3, the DNA is TGTGCCTGGTCTCCGGACAGGCCGAGGAATTCACCCCTCCACTTT.

V and J are TRBV5-1 and TRBJ2-5; D possibly corresponds to TRBD1 (6 bases). Trimming pared 4 bases from V and 1 base from J, leaving 14 bases between. Germline assignment: CDR1 SGHRS and CDR2 YFSETQ. The length of the CDR3 is 15 residues. DNA of the CDR3: TGCGCCAGCAGCGGTGACAGGTGGGGCCAAGAGACCCAGTACTTC. Its protein is CASSGDRWGQETQYF.

This rearrangement joins TRBV10-3 to TRBJ1-1; 10 bases fit TRBD1. The CDR3 has 15 residues. Germline V gene data show CDR1 as ENHRY and CDR2 as SYGVKD. J gave up 3 bases and V 0 bases, and 1 base lay outside the gene matches. The CDR3 reads CAISESGTGDTEAFF. CDR3 sequence (DNA): TGTGCCATCAGTGAGTCCGGGACAGGGGACACTGAAGCTTTCTTT.

This sequence joins TRBV5-1 and TRBJ1-3, with 7 bases that match TRBD1. V was pared by 0 bases and J by 3 bases, with 3 bases of the junction left unmatched. Germline CDR1 reads SGHRS; CDR2 reads YFSETQ. This CDR3 spans 15 amino acids. The CDR3 DNA is TGCGCCAGCAGCTTGGGAGCAGGGGGTGGAAACACCATATATTTT. It codes for CASSLGAGGGNTIYF.

The chain recombines TRBV4-3 with TRBJ1-1; D is unresolved. The germline V gene encodes CDR1 LGHNA and CDR2 YSLEER. V lost 1 base and J lost 5, with 11 bases in between. This CDR3 has 14 amino acids. CDR3 bases: TGCGCCAGCAGCCAAGCGATGACCGGGACTGAAGCTTTCTTT. Translated: CASSQAMTGTEAFF.

This chain joins TRBV12-3 or TRBV12-4 and TRBJ1-1, with D hard to call. V was shortened by 10 bases and J by 5 bases, with 17 bases between the two germline ends. The CDR3 spans 13 residues. The CDR3 loop is CAIGVRGGTEAFF. The CDR3 nucleotides are TGTGCCATAGGAGTCCGGGGTGGGACTGAAGCTTTCTTT.

The chain uses TRBV5-1 and TRBJ1-2; 7 bases fit TRBD1. The CDR3 is 14 residues long. In germline, CDR1 is SGHRS, CDR2 YFSETQ. With V trimmed by 3 bases and J by 0 bases, 2 bases remained unmatched. In nucleotides, the CDR3 is TGCGCCAGCAGCTGGGGGACAGCTAACTATGGCTACACCTTC. This codes for CASSWGTANYGYTF.

The chain links TRBV24-1 to TRBJ2-1; D perhaps matches TRBD1 (5 bases). Trimming took off 3 bases at V and 0 bases at J, with 14 bases between the two ends. This CDR3 has 17 residues. Germline CDR1 reads KGHDR; CDR2 reads SFDVKD. The chain's CDR3 is CATSDQGSRSSYNEQFF. The DNA of the CDR3 is TGTGCCACCAGTGATCAGGGATCCCGGAGCTCCTACAATGAGCAGTTCTTC.

V usage is TRBV19 and J usage is TRBJ1-2, with 12 bases identical to TRBD1. The V gene's germline CDR1 is LNHDA and CDR2 SQIVND (reference sequence). The J segment lost 4 bases and the V segment lost 5 bases, leaving 5 bases of the junction unmatched. The CDR3 is 15 residues long. CDR3 coding DNA: TGTGCCAGTAGTTTAGGGACAGGGGGCGGCTATGGCTACACCTTC. Amino acid sequence: CASSLGTGGGYGYTF.

The CDR3 coding sequence is TGTGCCAGCAGTTTAAGGGGCGGCTATGGCTACACCTTC. It specifies CASSLRGGYGYTF. The chain is built from TRBV27 and TRBJ1-2; tentatively, D is TRBD1 (5 bases). Germline CDR1 is MNHEY and CDR2 is SMNVEV (reference sequence). V was clipped by 2 bases and J by 4 bases, with 8 bases between them. This CDR3 is built from 13 residues.

The chain uses TRBV12-2 and TRBJ1-4; the table's D call of TRBD1 was not tested on the DNA. TRBV12-2 is reported as a pseudogene. This CDR3 is 15 amino acids long. The CDR3 DNA reads TGTGCAAGTCGTCCTCGGACAGGGGGAAATGAAAAACTGTTTTTT. The encoded protein is CASRPRTGGNEKLFF.

The chain uses TRBV14 and TRBJ1-1; perhaps TRBD1 as D (5 bases). CDR3 length: 13 residues. V was shortened by 6 bases and J by 3 bases, with 11 bases between the two germline ends. Germline CDR1 SGHDN, CDR2 FVKESK. This CDR3 is CASSLDTDTEAFF. CDR3 sequence (DNA): TGTGCCAGCAGTCTGGACACAGACACTGAAGCTTTCTTT.

The chain employs TRBV4-3 and TRBJ2-7; 7 bases map to TRBD1. This CDR3 contains 17 residues. Germline V CDR1 and CDR2: LGHNA, YSLEER. The junction had 11 bases not matched to a gene; V was cut back by 1 base and J by 2 bases. The CDR3, as DNA: TGCGCCAGCAGCCAAGGTATCCGGGACAGAATAGCCTACGAGCAGTACTTC. The encoded protein is CASSQGIRDRIAYEQYF.

The V gene is TRBV19, the J gene TRBJ2-7; 9 nucleotides match TRBD1. Trimming removed 3 bases from V and 1 base from J; junction bases left unmatched: 4. This CDR3 spans 15 amino acids. Per the germline V gene, CDR1 is LNHDA and CDR2 is SQIVND (reference sequence). CDR3 DNA sequence: TGTGCCAGTAGTATCGGACAGGGGATGTCCTACGAGCAGTACTTC. Translating gives CASSIGQGMSYEQYF.

The chain joins TRBV19 to TRBJ1-5; 7 bases are a match to TRBD1. V was clipped by 5 bases and J by 8 bases; unmatched bases: 9. Germline assignment: CDR1 LNHDA and CDR2 SQIVND (reference sequence). This CDR3 spans 14 amino acids. The CDR3 is CASSPTGRLKPQHF. The CDR3 DNA follows: TGTGCCAGTAGTCCGACAGGGAGGTTGAAGCCCCAGCATTTT.

V and J are TRBV9 and TRBJ2-5; maybe TRBD2 (6 bases). V lost 0 bases and J lost 3, with 12 bases in between. CDR3 length: 15 amino acids. Germline-derived CDR1 and CDR2 are SGDLS and YYNGEE. CDR3 in DNA: TGTGCCAGCAGCGTAGGGGCGGGGCGGAAAGAGACCCAGTACTTC. Residues: CASSVGAGRKETQYF.

The V and J genes are TRBV4-2 and TRBJ2-2, with D maybe TRBD2 (6 bases). The CDR3 extends over 16 amino acids. V was cut by 1 base and J by 2 bases, with 11 bases left in between. Germline V gives CDR1 LGHNA, CDR2 YNFKEQ. DNA for the CDR3: TGTGCCAGCAGCCAAGGGGACTCCCCAAACACCGGGGAGCTGTTTTTT. This encodes CASSQGDSPNTGELFF.

CDR3 region: CASSYRERGDNEQFF. The CDR3 DNA reads TGTGCCAGCTCCTATCGAGAGCGGGGGGACAATGAGCAGTTCTTC. The chain joins TRBV18 to TRBJ2-1; the match to TRBD2 covers 9 bases. Germline-derived CDR1 and CDR2 are KGHSH and LQKENI. This CDR3 is built from 15 residues. The trim removed 6 bases at V and 5 bases at J, leaving 8 bases unmatched.

V is TRBV7-9 and J is TRBJ1-1, with TRBD1 as a possible D gene (5 bases). This CDR3 has 15 residues. Germline loops: CDR1 SEHNR, CDR2 FQNEAQ (reference sequence). V lost 5 bases to trimming and J lost 4 bases, with 17 bases between them. The CDR3 loop reads CASSPPGGVFTEAFF. The CDR3 DNA reads TGTGCCAGCAGCCCCCCGGGAGGGGTTTTCACTGAAGCTTTCTTT.

The V call is TRBV4-3, the J call TRBJ2-7, with TRBD2 as a possible D gene (6 bases). Between the trimmed V and J ends, which lost 1 base and 5 bases, there was a span of 12 bases. The CDR3 contains 14 residues. Germline lookup yields CDR1 LGHNA and CDR2 YSLEER. This CDR3 is CASSQGGAGHEQYF. DNA of the CDR3: TGCGCCAGCAGCCAAGGCGGGGCGGGCCACGAGCAGTACTTC.

J is TRBJ1-5 and V is TRBV7-8; 7 nucleotides line up with TRBD1. The J segment lost 6 bases and the V segment lost 5 bases, leaving 10 bases of the junction unmatched. This CDR3 comprises 15 residues. From germline, CDR1 is SGHVS and CDR2 FQNEAQ. The CDR3: CASSVYRGRGQPQHF. The CDR3 nucleotides read TGTGCCAGCAGCGTCTACAGGGGAAGGGGTCAGCCCCAGCATTTT.

J is TRBJ2-7 and V is TRBV5-4; no clear D gene. CDR1 and CDR2 (germline): SGHNT, YYREEE (reference sequence). V shed 0 bases and J shed 2 bases, with 9 bases lying between them. The CDR3 extends over 14 amino acids. The CDR3 nucleotides are TGTGCCAGCAGCTTGGCCCTGCGTCCCTACGAGCAGTACTTC. Protein: CASSLALRPYEQYF. Together with reference TRBV5-4 and TRBJ2-7, the CDR3 gives the full variable domain: ETGVTQSPTHLIKTRGQQVTLRCSSQSGHNTVSWYQQALGQGPQFIFQYYREEENGRGNFPPRFSGLQFPNYSSELNVNALELDDSALYLCASSLALRPYEQYFGPGTRLTVT.